This T cell receptor (beta chain) emerged from a study of beta chain features in type 1 diabetes. On the study more broadly: Analysis included 107,917,701 sorted cells drawn from all samples.

Study-wide results and limits: The influence of HLA type on TCRB rearrangement stayed undetermined.

This CDR3 is built from 12 residues. V gave up 6 bases and J gave up 5 bases, with 7 bases separating them. CDR1 and CDR2 from the germline V gene are MGHDK and SYGVNS. Markers CD45RO/CCR7/CD25/CD127/CD95/CD27 served to sort CD4+ naive, central memory, regulatory and stem cell-like memory cells. Sequenced material consisted of expressed TCRB transcripts (all of the isolated RNA was reverse transcribed). This table comes from immunoSEQ multiplex PCR, and its TCRdb copy is limited to in-frame clones, with some not included. The repertoire consists of about half a million clones, with about 30% occurring once and the leading ten covering 0.05% to 0.07%. This clone has only a few counts. Its antigen remains unknown.

The V and J genes are TRBV25-1 and TRBJ2-2; D gene ambiguous. This clonotype was obtained from a man younger than 35 in good health. Material for sequencing was naive CD4+ T cells from blood. Here the CDR3 reads CASRSMTGELFF. The CDR3 DNA is TGTGCCAGCAGATCAATGACCGGGGAGCTGTTTTTT.